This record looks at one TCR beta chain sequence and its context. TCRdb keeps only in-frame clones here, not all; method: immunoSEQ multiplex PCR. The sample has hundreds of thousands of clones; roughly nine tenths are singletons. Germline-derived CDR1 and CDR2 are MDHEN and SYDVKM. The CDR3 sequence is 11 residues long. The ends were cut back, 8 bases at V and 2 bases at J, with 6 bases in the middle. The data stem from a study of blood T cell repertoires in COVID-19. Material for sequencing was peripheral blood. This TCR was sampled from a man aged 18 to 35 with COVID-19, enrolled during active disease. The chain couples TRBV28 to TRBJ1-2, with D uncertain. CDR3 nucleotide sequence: TGTGCCAGCGTATCCAACTATGGCTACACCTTC. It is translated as CASVSNYGYTF.